In its sample, the clone carrying this T cell receptor (beta chain) was seen many times. There are 16 residues in the CDR3. CDR1 is LGHNA, CDR2 YSLEER, per germline. Trimming removed 0 bases from V and 8 bases from J; junction bases left unmatched: 11. The record originates from a study of T cells in Graves' hyperthyroidism and ophthalmopathy. Researchers amplified the TCR beta CDR3 regions from RNA transcripts. The HTBI primer set drove a first-round RT-PCR of the TCR CDR3. TCRdb reprocessed the multiplex PCR reads via MiXCR and lists one record per CDR3 protein. The profile shows approximately 30,000 distinct CDR3 sequences, 52% of them singletons.

This chain uses TRBV4-3 with TRBJ1-2; 8 nucleotides align to TRBD1. The sequenced sample was blood. The clonotype comes from a middle-aged woman with Graves' ophthalmopathy. For the CDR3, the DNA is TGCGCCAGCAGCCAAGATCTCTCTGGACAGGGTCAAGGCTACACCTTC. This gives the protein CASSQDLSGQGQGYTF.